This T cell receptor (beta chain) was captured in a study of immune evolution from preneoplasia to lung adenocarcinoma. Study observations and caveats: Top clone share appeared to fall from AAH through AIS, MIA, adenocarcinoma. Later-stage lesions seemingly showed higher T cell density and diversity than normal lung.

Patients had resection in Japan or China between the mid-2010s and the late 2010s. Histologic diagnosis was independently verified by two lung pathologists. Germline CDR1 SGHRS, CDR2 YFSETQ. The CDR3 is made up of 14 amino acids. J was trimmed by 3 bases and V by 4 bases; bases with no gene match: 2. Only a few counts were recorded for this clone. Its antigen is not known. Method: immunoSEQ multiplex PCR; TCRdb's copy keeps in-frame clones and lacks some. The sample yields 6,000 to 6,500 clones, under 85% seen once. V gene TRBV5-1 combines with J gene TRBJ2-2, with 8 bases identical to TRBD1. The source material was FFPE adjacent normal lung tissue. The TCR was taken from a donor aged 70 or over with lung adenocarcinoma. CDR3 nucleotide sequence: TGCGCCAGCAGCCAGGGGGCGGACACCGGGGAGCTGTTTTTT. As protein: CASSQGADTGELFF.